The present T cell receptor beta chain was sequenced within a study of blood T cell repertoires in COVID-19. Overall study context: PBMCs, B-cell-depleted T cells, or T cells were the source of the cDNA or gDNA that made up the material.

Across 20 to 25 US areas, participants ranged in age from roughly 18 to 95 years. Assignment of participants to cohorts was predicated upon participant-reported clinical history. Trimming took 4 bases from V and 5 from J; bases not matched to a gene: 9. The CDR3 sequence is 15 residues long. Per germline, CDR1 LNHDA and CDR2 SQIVND (reference sequence). Profiled with immunoSEQ multiplex PCR; TCRdb holds only in-frame clones, not every one. The sample includes approximately 250,000 clones, approximately 85% seen only once; the top ten take 9.1%. This TCR was recovered from a woman aged 45 to 65 with acute COVID-19. Specimen: PBMCs or T cells enriched from blood (not recorded which). The chain employs TRBV19 and TRBJ2-5; TRBD1 aligns across 8 bases. CDR3 amino acids: CASSTRQGYVETQYF. For the CDR3, the DNA is TGTGCCAGTAGTACCCGACAGGGGTACGTGGAGACCCAGTACTTC.